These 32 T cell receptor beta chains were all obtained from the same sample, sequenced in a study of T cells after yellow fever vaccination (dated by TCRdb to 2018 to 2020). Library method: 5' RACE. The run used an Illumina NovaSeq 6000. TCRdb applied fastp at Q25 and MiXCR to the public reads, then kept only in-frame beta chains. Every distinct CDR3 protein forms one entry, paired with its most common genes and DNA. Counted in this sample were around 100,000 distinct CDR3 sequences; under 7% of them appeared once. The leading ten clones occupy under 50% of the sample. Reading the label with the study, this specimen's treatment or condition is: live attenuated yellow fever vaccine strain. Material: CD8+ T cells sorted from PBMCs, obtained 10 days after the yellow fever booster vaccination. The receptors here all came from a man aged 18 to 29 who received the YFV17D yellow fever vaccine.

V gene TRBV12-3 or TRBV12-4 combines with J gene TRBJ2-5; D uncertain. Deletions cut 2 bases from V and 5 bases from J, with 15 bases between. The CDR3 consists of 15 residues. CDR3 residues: CASSLYGRGRETQYF. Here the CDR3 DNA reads TGTGCCAGCAGTTTATATGGAAGAGGCCGGGAGACCCAGTACTTC.

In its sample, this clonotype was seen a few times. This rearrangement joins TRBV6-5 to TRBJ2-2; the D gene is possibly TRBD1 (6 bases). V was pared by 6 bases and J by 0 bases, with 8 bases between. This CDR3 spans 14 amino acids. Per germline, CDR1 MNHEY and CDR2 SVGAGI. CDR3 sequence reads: CASSYRANTGELFF. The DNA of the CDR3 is TGTGCCAGCAGCTACAGGGCGAACACCGGGGAGCTGTTTTTT.

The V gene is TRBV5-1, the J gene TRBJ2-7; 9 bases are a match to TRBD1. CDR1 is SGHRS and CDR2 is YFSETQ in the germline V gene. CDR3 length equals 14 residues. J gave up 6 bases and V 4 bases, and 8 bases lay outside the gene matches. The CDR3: CASSAGQGGGEQYV. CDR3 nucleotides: TGCGCCAGCAGCGCGGGACAGGGAGGCGGCGAGCAGTACGTC.

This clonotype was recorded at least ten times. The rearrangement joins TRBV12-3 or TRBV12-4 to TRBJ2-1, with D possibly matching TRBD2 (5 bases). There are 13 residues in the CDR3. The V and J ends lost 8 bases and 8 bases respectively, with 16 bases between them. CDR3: CASLAPSIYEQFF. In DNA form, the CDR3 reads TGTGCCAGCCTGGCTCCTAGCATCTATGAGCAGTTCTTC.

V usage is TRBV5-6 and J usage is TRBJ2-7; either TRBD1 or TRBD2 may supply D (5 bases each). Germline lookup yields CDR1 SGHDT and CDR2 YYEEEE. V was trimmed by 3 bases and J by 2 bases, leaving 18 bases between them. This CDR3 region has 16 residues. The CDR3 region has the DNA TGTGCCAGCAGCTACAGAATGGGGGTTCTTACCTACGAGCAGTACTTC. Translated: CASSYRMGVLTYEQYF.

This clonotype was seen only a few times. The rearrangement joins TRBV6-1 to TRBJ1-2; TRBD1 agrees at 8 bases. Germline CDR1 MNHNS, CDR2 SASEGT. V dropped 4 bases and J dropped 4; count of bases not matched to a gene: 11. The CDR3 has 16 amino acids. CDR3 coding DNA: TGTGCCAGCAGTGCCGCCCTTGGACAGGGTAGCTATGGCTACACCTTC. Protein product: CASSAALGQGSYGYTF.

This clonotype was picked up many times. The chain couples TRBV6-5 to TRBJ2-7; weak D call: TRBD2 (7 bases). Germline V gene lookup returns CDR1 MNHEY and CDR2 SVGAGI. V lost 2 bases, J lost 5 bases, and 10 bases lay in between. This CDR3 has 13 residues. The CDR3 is CASSYGGAHEQYF. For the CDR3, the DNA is TGTGCCAGCAGTTACGGGGGGGCCCACGAGCAGTACTTC.

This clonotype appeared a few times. CDR3 bases: TGTGCCAGCAGCCCCAAGTTGGCAGGGCCAGATACGCAGTATTTT. Translating gives CASSPKLAGPDTQYF. The gene calls are TRBV7-6 and TRBJ2-3, with TRBD1 as a possible D gene (5 bases). Germline CDR1 SGHVS, CDR2 FNYEAQ. The CDR3 has 15 amino acids. Trimming removed 5 bases from V and 4 bases from J, with 16 bases in between.

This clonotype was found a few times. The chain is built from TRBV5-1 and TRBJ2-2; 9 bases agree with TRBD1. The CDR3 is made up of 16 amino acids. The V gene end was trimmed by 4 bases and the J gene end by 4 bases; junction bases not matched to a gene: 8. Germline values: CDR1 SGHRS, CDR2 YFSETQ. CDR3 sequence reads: CASSRPGTGSTGELFF. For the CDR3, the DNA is TGCGCCAGCAGCCGGCCCGGGACAGGGAGCACCGGGGAGCTGTTTTTT.

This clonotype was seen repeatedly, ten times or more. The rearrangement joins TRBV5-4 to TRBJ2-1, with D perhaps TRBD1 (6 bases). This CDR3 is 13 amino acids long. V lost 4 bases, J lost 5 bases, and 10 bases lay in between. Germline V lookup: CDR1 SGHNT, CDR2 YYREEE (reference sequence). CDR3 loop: CASSGDNHNEQFF. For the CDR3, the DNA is TGTGCCAGCAGCGGGGACAACCACAATGAGCAGTTCTTC.

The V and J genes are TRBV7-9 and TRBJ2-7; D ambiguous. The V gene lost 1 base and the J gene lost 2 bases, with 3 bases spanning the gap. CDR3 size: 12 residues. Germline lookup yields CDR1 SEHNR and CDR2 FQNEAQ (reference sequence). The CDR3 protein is CASSLDPYEQYF. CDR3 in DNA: TGTGCCAGCAGCTTAGATCCCTACGAGCAGTACTTC.

CDR3 region: CSAETGTSSTYEQYV. For the CDR3, the DNA is TGCAGTGCTGAGACCGGGACTAGTTCCACCTACGAGCAGTACGTC. J is TRBJ2-7 and V is TRBV20-1; 8 positions agree with TRBD2. Germline V gene data show CDR1 as DFQATT and CDR2 as SNEGSKA (reference sequence). J gave up 2 bases and V 5 bases, and 11 bases lay outside the gene matches. The CDR3 is 15 amino acids.

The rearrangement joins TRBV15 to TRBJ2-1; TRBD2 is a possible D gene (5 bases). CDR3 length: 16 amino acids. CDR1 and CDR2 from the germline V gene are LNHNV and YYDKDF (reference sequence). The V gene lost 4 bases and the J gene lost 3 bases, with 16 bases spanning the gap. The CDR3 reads CATSTLLVGSYNEQFF. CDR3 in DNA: TGTGCCACCAGCACTCTCCTAGTGGGGAGCTACAATGAGCAGTTCTTC.

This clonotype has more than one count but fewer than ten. The CDR3 sequence is CASRVRTGETTDTQYF. CDR3 bases: TGTGCCAGCCGTGTTAGAACGGGGGAAACCACAGATACGCAGTATTTT. The chain employs TRBV11-2 and TRBJ2-3, with a weak D call TRBD2 (6 bases). Germline-derived CDR1 and CDR2 are SGHAT and FQNNGV. This CDR3 region has 16 residues. V shed 8 bases and J shed 2 bases, with 20 bases lying between them.

CDR3 in DNA: TGTGCCACCCGCCCCGGCCGGACGGCCCCTCCTAACTATGGCTACACCTTC. Protein product: CATRPGRTAPPNYGYTF. This chain uses TRBV7-9 with TRBJ1-2; no firm D call. Trimming stripped 10 bases from V and 0 bases from J, with 24 bases between. The germline V gene encodes CDR1 SEHNR and CDR2 FQNEAQ (reference sequence). This CDR3 is built from 17 residues.

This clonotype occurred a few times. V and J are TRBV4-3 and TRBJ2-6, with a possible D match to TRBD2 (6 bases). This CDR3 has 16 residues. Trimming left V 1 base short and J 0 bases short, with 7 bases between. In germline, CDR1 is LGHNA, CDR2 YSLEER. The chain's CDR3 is CASSQARGSGANVLTF. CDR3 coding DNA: TGCGCCAGCAGCCAAGCGCGGGGCTCTGGGGCCAACGTCCTGACTTTC.

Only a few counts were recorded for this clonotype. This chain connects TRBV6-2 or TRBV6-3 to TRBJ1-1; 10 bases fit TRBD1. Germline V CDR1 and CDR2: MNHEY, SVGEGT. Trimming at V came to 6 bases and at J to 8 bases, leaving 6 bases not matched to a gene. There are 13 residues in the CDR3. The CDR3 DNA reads TGTGCCAGCAGCGAGACAGGGGGCGGCGAAGCTTTCTTT. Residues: CASSETGGGEAFF.

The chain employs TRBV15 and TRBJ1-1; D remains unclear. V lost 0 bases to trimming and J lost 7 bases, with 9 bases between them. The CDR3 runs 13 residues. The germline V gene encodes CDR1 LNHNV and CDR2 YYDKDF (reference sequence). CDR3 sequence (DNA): TGTGCCACCAGCAGAGACGGACCACTTGAAGCTTTCTTT. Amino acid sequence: CATSRDGPLEAFF.

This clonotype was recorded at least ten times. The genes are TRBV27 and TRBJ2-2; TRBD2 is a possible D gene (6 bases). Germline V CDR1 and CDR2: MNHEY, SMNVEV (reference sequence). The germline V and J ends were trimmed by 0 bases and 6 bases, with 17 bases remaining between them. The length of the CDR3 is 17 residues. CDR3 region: CASSLSQPLTSSGELFF. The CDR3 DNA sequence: TGTGCCAGCAGTTTATCCCAACCCCTGACTAGTTCCGGGGAGCTGTTTTTT.

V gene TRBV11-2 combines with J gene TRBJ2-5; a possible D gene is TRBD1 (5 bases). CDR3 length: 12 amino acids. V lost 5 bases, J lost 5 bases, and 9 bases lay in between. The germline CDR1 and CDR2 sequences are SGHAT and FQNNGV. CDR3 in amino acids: CASSQGTETQYF. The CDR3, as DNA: TGTGCCAGCAGCCAGGGTACGGAGACCCAGTACTTC.

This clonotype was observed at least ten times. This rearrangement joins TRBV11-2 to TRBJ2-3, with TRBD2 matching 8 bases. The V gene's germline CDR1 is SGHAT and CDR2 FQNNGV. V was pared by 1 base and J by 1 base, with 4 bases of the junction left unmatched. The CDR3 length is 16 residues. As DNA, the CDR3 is TGTGCCAGCAGCTTAGCTTCAGCGGGGGGCACAGATACGCAGTATTTT. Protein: CASSLASAGGTDTQYF.

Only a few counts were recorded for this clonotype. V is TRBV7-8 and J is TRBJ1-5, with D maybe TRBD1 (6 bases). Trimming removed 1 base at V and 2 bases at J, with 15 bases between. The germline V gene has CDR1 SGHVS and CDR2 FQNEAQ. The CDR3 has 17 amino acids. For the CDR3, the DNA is TGTGCCAGCAGCTTAGAGGGCAGGGGATGGGGCAATCAGCCCCAGCATTTT. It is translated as CASSLEGRGWGNQPQHF.

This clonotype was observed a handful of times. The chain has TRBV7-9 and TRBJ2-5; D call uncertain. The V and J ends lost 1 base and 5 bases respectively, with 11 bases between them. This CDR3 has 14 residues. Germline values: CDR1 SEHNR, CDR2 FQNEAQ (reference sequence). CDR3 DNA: TGTGCCAGCAGCTTAGTGGCCCTAGAGGAGACCCAGTACTTC. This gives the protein CASSLVALEETQYF.

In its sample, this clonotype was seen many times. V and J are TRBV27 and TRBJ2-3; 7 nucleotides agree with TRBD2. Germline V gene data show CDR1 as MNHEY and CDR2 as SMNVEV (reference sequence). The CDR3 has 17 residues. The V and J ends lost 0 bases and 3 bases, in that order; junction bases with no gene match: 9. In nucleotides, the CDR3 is TGTGCCAGCAGTTTATCCCCGGCCGCGGGGGAAACAGATACGCAGTATTTT. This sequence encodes CASSLSPAAGETDTQYF.

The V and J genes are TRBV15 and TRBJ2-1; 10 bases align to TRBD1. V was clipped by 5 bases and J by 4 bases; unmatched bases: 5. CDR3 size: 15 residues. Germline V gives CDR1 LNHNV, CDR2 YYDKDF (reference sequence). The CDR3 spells CATSHRDRGYNEQFF. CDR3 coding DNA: TGTGCCACCAGCCACCGGGACAGGGGATACAATGAGCAGTTCTTC.

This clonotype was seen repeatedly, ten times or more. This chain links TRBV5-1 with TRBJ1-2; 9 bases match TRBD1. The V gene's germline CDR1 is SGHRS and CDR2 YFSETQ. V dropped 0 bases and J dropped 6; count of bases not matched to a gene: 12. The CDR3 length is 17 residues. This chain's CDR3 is CASSLEGTGFLGDGYTF. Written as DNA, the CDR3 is TGCGCCAGCAGCTTGGAGGGGACAGGGTTCCTCGGGGATGGCTACACCTTC.

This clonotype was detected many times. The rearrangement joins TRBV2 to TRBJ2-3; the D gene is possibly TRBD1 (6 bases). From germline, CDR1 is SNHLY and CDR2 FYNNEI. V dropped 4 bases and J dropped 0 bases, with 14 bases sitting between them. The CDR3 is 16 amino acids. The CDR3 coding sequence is TGTGCCAGCAGTGGACCCAGGGGTGCAAGCACAGATACGCAGTATTTT. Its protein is CASSGPRGASTDTQYF. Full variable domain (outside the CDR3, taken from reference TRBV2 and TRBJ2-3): EPEVTQTPSHQVTQMGQEVILRCVPISNHLYFYWYRQILGQKVEFLVSFYNNEISEKSEIFDDQFSVERPDGSNFTLKIRSTKLEDSAMYFCASSGPRGASTDTQYFGPGTRLTVL.

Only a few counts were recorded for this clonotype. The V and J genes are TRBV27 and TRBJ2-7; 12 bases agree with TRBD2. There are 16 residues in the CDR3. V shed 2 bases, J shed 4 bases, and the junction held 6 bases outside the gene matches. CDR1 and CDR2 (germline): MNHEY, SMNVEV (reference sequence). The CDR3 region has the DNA TGTGCCAGCAGTTTAAAACTAGCGGGGGGACTTTACGAGCAGTACGTC. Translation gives CASSLKLAGGLYEQYV.

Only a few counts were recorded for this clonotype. The CDR3 nucleotides are TGCGCCAGCAGTGAAGGACGAGCTTTCTTT. It specifies CASSEGRAFF. This sequence joins TRBV10-2 and TRBJ1-1, with D unresolved. Per the germline V gene, CDR1 is WSHSY and CDR2 is SAAADI. There are 10 residues in the CDR3. Trimming took 3 bases from V and 10 from J, leaving 6 bases between them.

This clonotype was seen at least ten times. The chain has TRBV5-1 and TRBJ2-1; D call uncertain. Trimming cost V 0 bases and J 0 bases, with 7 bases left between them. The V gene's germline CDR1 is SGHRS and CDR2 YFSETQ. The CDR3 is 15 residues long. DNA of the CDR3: TGCGCCAGCAGCTTGGCGGCGAGCTCCTACAATGAGCAGTTCTTC. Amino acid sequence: CASSLAASSYNEQFF.

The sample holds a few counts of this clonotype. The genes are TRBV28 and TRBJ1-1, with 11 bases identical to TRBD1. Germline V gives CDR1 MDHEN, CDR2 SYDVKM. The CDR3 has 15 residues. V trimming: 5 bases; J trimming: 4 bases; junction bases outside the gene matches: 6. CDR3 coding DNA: TGTGCCAGCAGTGCCTACGGGACAGGGGGCACTGAAGCTTTCTTT. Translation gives CASSAYGTGGTEAFF. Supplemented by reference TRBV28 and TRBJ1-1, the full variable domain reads DVKVTQSSRYLVKRTGEKVFLECVQDMDHENMFWYRQDPGLGLRLIYFSYDVKMKEKGDIPEGYSVSREKKERFSLILESASTNQTSMYLCASSAYGTGGTEAFFGQGTRLTVV.

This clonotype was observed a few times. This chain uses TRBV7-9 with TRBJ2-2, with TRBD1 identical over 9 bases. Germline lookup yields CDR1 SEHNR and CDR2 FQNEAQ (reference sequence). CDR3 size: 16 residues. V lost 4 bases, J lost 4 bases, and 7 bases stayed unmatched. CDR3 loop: CASSSRTGEATGELFF. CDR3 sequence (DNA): TGTGCCAGCAGCTCCCGGACAGGGGAAGCCACCGGGGAGCTGTTTTTT.